The sequence of this T cell receptor beta chain was determined in a study of T cells in localized non-small cell lung cancer. Study outcomes and limitations: Uninvolved adjacent lung had higher T cell clonality than tumor and all other tissues. A median around 57 of the top 100 tumor clones appeared in adjacent lung. One tumor region alone was sequenced, and heterogeneity therefore remains possible. Blood T cell density predicted longer survival; adjacent-lung clonality, shorter.

Assay used: immunoSEQ multiplex PCR; TCRdb lists only in-frame clones, some missing. In the table there are under 150,000 clones, approximately 88% of which are singletons. Concerning this clone itself: What it recognizes is unknown.

The CDR3 consists of 13 residues. Trimming removed 7 bases from V and 4 bases from J, with 11 bases in between. Germline V CDR1 and CDR2: MNHEY, SMNVEV (reference sequence). This chain connects TRBV27 to TRBJ2-1; D uncertain. The sample was peripheral blood, taken before any cancer treatment. The receptor was derived from a female donor aged 60 or older with stage I lung adenocarcinoma. CDR3 residues: CASMTLLYNEQFF. CDR3 DNA: TGTGCCAGCATGACGTTACTTTACAATGAGCAGTTCTTC.